The 18 T cell receptor beta chains below come from one sample, sequenced in a study of T cell changes during pregnancy in multiple sclerosis. Profiling relied on immunoSEQ multiplex PCR, and the TCRdb table lists in-frame clones only, not all of them. The sample shows about 50,000 clones, around 90% of them seen only once. This sample comprised CD4+ T cells from peripheral blood mononuclear cells, obtained before pregnancy. The origin of the receptors is a female donor with multiple sclerosis, enrolled in a pregnancy study.

The V and J genes are TRBV5-1 and TRBJ1-2; 12 bases match TRBD1. V lost 2 bases and J lost 6; bases outside the gene matches: 5. CDR3 length equals 15 residues. Germline V gene sequence: CDR1 SGHRS, CDR2 YFSETQ. CDR3 DNA sequence: TGCGCCAGCAGCTTATCGGGACAGGGGGCCGATGGCTACACCTTC. This gives the protein CASSLSGQGADGYTF.

The chain employs TRBV6-1 and TRBJ1-5; possibly TRBD1 for D (5 bases). The CDR3 length is 19 residues. V shed 1 base and J shed 2 bases, with 21 bases lying between them. Germline V CDR1 and CDR2: MNHNS, SASEGT. CDR3 amino acids: CASSEDGARWRGGNQPQHF. The CDR3 bases are TGTGCCAGCAGTGAAGACGGGGCGCGGTGGCGCGGGGGCAATCAGCCCCAGCATTTT.

The chain couples TRBV6-6 to TRBJ2-7, with 9 bases identical to TRBD1. This CDR3 spans 14 amino acids. The trim removed 7 bases at V and 10 bases at J, leaving 14 bases unmatched. Per the germline V gene, CDR1 is MNHNY and CDR2 is SVGAGI (reference sequence). The CDR3 coding sequence is TGTGCCAGCACTCAACCGCCCGGGACAGGGCACCAGTACTTC. Encoded protein: CASTQPPGTGHQYF.

The rearrangement links TRBV21-1 to TRBJ1-3; the table names TRBD1, a call not compared with the DNA. TRBV21-1 is a pseudogene locus. This CDR3 has 16 residues. In DNA form, the CDR3 reads TGTGCCAGCAGCAAAAAAACCAGGGATCCAGGAAACACCATATATTTT. Translation gives CASSKKTRDPGNTIYF.

The gene calls are TRBV4-1 and TRBJ2-1; tentatively, D is TRBD2 (6 bases). The CDR3 runs 17 residues. Germline loops: CDR1 MGHRA, CDR2 YSYEKL. V lost 4 bases to trimming and J lost 4 bases, with 20 bases between them. The CDR3 protein is CASSPRFSRLGYNEQFF. The CDR3 DNA follows: TGCGCCAGCAGCCCTCGCTTCTCTAGACTAGGTTACAATGAGCAGTTCTTC.

The gene calls are TRBV19 and TRBJ2-1; the match to TRBD2 covers 8 bases. Per germline, CDR1 LNHDA and CDR2 SQIVND (reference sequence). J was trimmed by 8 bases and V by 3 bases; bases with no gene match: 12. This CDR3 spans 16 amino acids. The CDR3 nucleotides read TGTGCCAGTAGTATTAGAGGGGGACTAGTCGCCCATGAGCAGTTCTTC. Translation: CASSIRGGLVAHEQFF.

This chain connects TRBV10-3 to TRBJ2-7; 9 nucleotides agree with TRBD2. V lost 0 bases to trimming and J lost 1 base; unmatched junction nucleotides: 7. Germline lookup yields CDR1 ENHRY and CDR2 SYGVKD. The length of the CDR3 is 17 residues. This CDR3 is CAISESLAGDHSYEQYF. CDR3 DNA: TGTGCCATCAGTGAGTCGTTAGCGGGAGATCATTCCTACGAGCAGTACTTC.

The V call is TRBV19, the J call TRBJ1-5; 8 bases agree with TRBD1. The CDR3 is 16 amino acids. Germline V gene lookup returns CDR1 LNHDA and CDR2 SQIVND (reference sequence). Trimming cost V 7 bases and J 3 bases; bases outside gene matches: 11. The chain's CDR3 is CASTTDRAASNQPQHF. For the CDR3, the DNA is TGTGCCAGTACCACGGACAGGGCGGCCTCCAATCAGCCCCAGCATTTT.

The chain uses TRBV30 and TRBJ2-5; 8 nucleotides line up with TRBD2. The germline V gene has CDR1 GTSNPN and CDR2 SVGIG (reference sequence). J lost 2 bases, V lost 3 bases, and 8 bases had no gene match. This CDR3 region has 15 residues. The CDR3 loop reads CAWSGLAVLQETQYF. The CDR3, as DNA: TGTGCCTGGAGCGGACTAGCAGTTTTACAAGAGACCCAGTACTTC.

The V gene is TRBV19, the J gene TRBJ2-1; 10 bases line up with TRBD2. This CDR3 spans 16 amino acids. V shed 7 bases and J 6 bases; nucleotides not matched to a gene: 12. Germline-derived CDR1 and CDR2 are LNHDA and SQIVND (reference sequence). The CDR3 loop is CASKEGRTSGGNEQFF. The DNA of the CDR3 is TGTGCCAGTAAGGAAGGTAGGACTAGCGGAGGCAATGAGCAGTTCTTC.

V usage is TRBV6-1 and J usage is TRBJ2-7; 11 bases line up with TRBD1. Germline loops: CDR1 MNHNS, CDR2 SASEGT. With 7 bases clipped from V and 7 bases from J, the junction kept 9 bases outside the gene matches. CDR3 length equals 14 residues. The CDR3 nucleotides read TGTGCCAGCAAGGCGAGGACAGGGGGCGCTGAGCAGTACTTC. It is translated as CASKARTGGAEQYF.

The chain is built from TRBV7-9 and TRBJ2-7, with 8 nucleotides matching TRBD2. The CDR3 covers 13 residues. CDR1 is SEHNR, CDR2 FQNEAQ, per germline (reference sequence). Unmatched junction bases numbered 4, after V lost 7 bases and J lost 2 bases. CDR3 in amino acids: CASTTSGAYEQYF. Written as DNA, the CDR3 is TGTGCCAGCACCACTAGCGGAGCCTACGAGCAGTACTTC.

The chain recombines TRBV28 with TRBJ2-1, with 15 bases identical to TRBD2. V gave up 6 bases and J gave up 6 bases; unmatched junction bases: 9. The CDR3 has 17 residues. Per germline, CDR1 MDHEN and CDR2 SYDVKM. DNA for the CDR3: TGTGCCAGCAGGATGGGACTAGCGGGAGGAAAGGGCAATGAGCAGTTCTTC. Protein sequence: CASRMGLAGGKGNEQFF. Based on the CDR3 plus reference TRBV28 and TRBJ2-1, the full variable domain is DVKVTQSSRYLVKRTGEKVFLECVQDMDHENMFWYRQDPGLGLRLIYFSYDVKMKEKGDIPEGYSVSREKKERFSLILESASTNQTSMYLCASRMGLAGGKGNEQFFGPGTRLTVL.

This sequence joins TRBV5-1 and TRBJ1-3; D might be TRBD1 (5 bases). The germline V and J ends were trimmed by 0 bases and 2 bases, with 9 bases remaining between them. The germline CDR1 and CDR2 sequences are SGHRS and YFSETQ. The CDR3 spans 15 residues. The CDR3 loop is CASSLGQGTGNTIYF. The CDR3 DNA follows: TGCGCCAGCAGCTTGGGGCAGGGTACTGGAAACACCATATATTTT.

In this sample, this clone turned up once. V usage is TRBV7-6 and J usage is TRBJ2-1, with a possible D match to TRBD1 (5 bases). Germline V gives CDR1 SGHVS, CDR2 FNYEAQ. The CDR3 sequence is 16 residues long. V lost 2 bases and J lost 8, with 19 bases in between. CDR3 sequence reads: CASSLYGFRSTDEQFF. The CDR3 bases are TGTGCCAGCAGCTTATATGGGTTTAGGTCGACAGATGAGCAGTTCTTC.

The J gene is TRBJ2-7, the V gene TRBV29-1; 7 bases line up with TRBD1. This CDR3 spans 12 amino acids. J gave up 3 bases and V 6 bases, and 5 bases lay outside the gene matches. Germline V gene lookup returns CDR1 SQVTM and CDR2 ANQGSEA. This CDR3 reads CSVSYRGYEQYF. The CDR3 coding sequence is TGCAGCGTGAGCTACAGGGGCTACGAGCAGTACTTC.

The chain has TRBV4-3 and TRBJ2-3; maybe TRBD2 (6 bases). The CDR3 has 17 residues. Between the trimmed V and J ends, which lost 1 base and 0 bases, there was a span of 14 bases. In germline, CDR1 is LGHNA, CDR2 YSLEER. CDR3 bases: TGCGCCAGCAGCCAAGCGGGAGTAGCAGGAAGCACAGATACGCAGTATTTT. Residues: CASSQAGVAGSTDTQYF.

The rearrangement joins TRBV6-1 to TRBJ1-5; unclear D gene. The CDR3 totals 14 residues. Per germline, CDR1 MNHNS and CDR2 SASEGT. V lost 1 base to trimming and J lost 7 bases, with 11 bases between them. CDR3 sequence: CASSEGAGGQPQHF. The CDR3 DNA sequence: TGTGCCAGCAGTGAAGGAGCGGGTGGCCAGCCCCAGCATTTT.